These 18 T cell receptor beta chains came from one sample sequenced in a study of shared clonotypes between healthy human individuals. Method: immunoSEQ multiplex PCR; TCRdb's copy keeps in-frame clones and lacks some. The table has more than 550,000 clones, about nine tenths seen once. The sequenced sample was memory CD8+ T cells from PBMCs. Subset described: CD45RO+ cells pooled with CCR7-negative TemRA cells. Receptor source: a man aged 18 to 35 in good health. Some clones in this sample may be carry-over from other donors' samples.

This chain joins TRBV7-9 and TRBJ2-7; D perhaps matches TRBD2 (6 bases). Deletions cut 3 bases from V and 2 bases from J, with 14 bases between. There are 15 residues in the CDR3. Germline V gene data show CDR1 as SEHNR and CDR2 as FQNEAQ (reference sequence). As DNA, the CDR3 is TGTGCCAGCAGCTTTGGAGGGGCCAATCCCTACGAGCAGTACTTC. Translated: CASSFGGANPYEQYF.

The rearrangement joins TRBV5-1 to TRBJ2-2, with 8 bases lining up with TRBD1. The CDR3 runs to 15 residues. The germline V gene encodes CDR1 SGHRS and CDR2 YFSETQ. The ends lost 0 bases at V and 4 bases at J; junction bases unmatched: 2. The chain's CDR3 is CASSLVQGVTGELFF. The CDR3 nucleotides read TGCGCCAGCAGCTTGGTACAGGGGGTCACCGGGGAGCTGTTTTTT.

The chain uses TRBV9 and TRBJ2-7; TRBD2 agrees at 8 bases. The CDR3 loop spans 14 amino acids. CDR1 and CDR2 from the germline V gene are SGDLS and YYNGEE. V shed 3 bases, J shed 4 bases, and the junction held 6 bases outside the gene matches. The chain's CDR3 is CASSAGTRPYEQYF. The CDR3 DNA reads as TGTGCCAGCAGCGCCGGGACTAGGCCTTACGAGCAGTACTTC.

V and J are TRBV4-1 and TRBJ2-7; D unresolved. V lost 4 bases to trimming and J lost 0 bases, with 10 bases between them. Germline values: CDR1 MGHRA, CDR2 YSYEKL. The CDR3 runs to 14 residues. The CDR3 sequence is CASSPSALSYEQYF. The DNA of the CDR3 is TGCGCCAGCAGCCCTTCGGCACTCTCCTACGAGCAGTACTTC.

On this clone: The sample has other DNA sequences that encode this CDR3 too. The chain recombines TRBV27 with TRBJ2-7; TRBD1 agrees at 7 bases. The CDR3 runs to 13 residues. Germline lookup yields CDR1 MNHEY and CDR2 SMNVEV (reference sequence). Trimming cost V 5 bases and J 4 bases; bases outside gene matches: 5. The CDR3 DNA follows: TGTGCCAGCAGTCCCGACAGGGTTTACGAGCAGTACTTC. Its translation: CASSPDRVYEQYF.

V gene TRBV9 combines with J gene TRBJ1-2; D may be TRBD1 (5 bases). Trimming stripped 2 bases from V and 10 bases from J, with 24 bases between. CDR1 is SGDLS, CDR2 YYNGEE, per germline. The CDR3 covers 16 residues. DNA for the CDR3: TGTGCCAGCAGCGTCGAACCCCAGGGACCGCTCCGAGTCTACACCTTC. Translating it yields CASSVEPQGPLRVYTF. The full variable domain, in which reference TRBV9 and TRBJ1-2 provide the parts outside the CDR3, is DSGVTQTPKHLITATGQRVTLRCSPRSGDLSVYWYQQSLDQGLQFLIQYYNGEERAKGNILERFSAQQFPDLHSELNLSSLELGDSALYFCASSVEPQGPLRVYTFGSGTRLTVV.

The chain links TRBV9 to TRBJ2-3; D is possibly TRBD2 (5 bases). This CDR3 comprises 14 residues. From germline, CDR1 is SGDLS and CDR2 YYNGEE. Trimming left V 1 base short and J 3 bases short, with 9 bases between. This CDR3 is CASSVYGETDTQYF. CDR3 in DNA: TGTGCCAGCAGCGTATACGGGGAGACAGATACGCAGTATTTT. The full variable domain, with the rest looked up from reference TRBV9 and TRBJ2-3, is DSGVTQTPKHLITATGQRVTLRCSPRSGDLSVYWYQQSLDQGLQFLIQYYNGEERAKGNILERFSAQQFPDLHSELNLSSLELGDSALYFCASSVYGETDTQYFGPGTRLTVL.

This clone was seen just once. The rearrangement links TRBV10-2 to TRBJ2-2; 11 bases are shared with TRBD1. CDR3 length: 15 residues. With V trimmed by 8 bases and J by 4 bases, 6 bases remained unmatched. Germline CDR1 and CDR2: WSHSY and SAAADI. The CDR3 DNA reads TGCGCCAGCTGTGGGGACAGGGGGTTCACCGGGGAGCTGTTTTTT. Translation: CASCGDRGFTGELFF.

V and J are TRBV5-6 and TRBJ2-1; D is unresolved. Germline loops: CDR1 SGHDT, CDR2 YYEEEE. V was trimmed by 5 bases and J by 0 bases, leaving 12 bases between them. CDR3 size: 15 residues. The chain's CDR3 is CASSSGLSSYNEQFF. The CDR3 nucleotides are TGTGCCAGCAGTTCGGGCCTCAGCTCCTACAATGAGCAGTTCTTC.

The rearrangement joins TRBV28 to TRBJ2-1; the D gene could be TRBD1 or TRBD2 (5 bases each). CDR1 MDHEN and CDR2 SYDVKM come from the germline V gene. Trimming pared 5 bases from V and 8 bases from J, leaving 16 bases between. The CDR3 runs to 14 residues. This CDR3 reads CASSPGPLADEQFF. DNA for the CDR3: TGTGCCAGCAGTCCGGGGCCGCTGGCAGATGAGCAGTTCTTC.

CDR3 sequence: CASSFGGTGARGTEAFF. CDR3 DNA sequence: TGTGCCAGCAGTTTCGGGGGGACAGGGGCCAGAGGAACTGAAGCTTTCTTT. J is TRBJ1-1 and V is TRBV27; 10 bases are a match to TRBD1. CDR1 and CDR2 from the germline V gene are MNHEY and SMNVEV (reference sequence). The CDR3 totals 17 residues. With 3 bases clipped from V and 5 bases from J, the junction kept 12 bases outside the gene matches.

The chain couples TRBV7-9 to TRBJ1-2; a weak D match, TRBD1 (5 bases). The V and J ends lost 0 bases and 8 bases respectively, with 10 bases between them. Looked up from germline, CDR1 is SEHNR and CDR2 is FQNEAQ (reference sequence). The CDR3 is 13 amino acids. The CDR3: CASSLASGHGYTF. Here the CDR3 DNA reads TGTGCCAGCAGCTTAGCGTCGGGGCACGGCTACACCTTC.

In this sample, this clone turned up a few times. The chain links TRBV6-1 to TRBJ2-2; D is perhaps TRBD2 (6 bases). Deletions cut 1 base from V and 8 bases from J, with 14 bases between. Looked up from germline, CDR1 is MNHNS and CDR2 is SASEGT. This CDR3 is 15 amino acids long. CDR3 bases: TGTGCCAGCAGTGAAGAACCGGGACTGCAAGGGGAGCTGTTTTTT. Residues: CASSEEPGLQGELFF.

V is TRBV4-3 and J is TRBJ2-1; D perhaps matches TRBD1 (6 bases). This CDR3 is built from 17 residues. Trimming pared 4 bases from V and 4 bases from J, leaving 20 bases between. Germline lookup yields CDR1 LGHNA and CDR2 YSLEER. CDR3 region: CASSRDTGTFVYNEQFF. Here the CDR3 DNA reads TGCGCCAGCAGCCGAGATACCGGGACATTCGTATACAATGAGCAGTTCTTC.

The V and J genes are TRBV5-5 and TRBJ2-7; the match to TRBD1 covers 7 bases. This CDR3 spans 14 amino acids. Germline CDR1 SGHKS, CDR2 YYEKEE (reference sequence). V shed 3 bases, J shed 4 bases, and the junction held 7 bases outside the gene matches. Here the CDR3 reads CASSSPGQRYEQYF. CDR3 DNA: TGTGCCAGCAGCTCACCGGGACAGCGATACGAGCAGTACTTC.

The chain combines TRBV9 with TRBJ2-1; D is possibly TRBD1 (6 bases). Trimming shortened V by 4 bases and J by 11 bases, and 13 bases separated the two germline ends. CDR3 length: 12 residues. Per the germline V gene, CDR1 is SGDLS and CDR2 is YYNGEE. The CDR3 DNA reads TGTGCCAGCAGCCACAGGGTTGGTCAGCAGTTCTTC. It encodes CASSHRVGQQFF.

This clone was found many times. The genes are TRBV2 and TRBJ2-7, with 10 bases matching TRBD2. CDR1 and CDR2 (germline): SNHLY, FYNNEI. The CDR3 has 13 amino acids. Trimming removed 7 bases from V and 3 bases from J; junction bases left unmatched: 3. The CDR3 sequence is CASIASGSYEQYF. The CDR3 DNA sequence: TGTGCCAGCATCGCTAGCGGGAGCTACGAGCAGTACTTC.

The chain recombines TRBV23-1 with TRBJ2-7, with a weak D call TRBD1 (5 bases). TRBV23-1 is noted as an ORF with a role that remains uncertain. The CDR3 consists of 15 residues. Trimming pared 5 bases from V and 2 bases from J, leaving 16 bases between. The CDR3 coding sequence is TGCGCCAGCAGTTTGATGGCCCGGACACCCTACGAGCAGTACTTC. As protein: CASSLMARTPYEQYF.